This T cell receptor (beta chain) is drawn from a study of blood T cells in healthy people across ages. Whole-study results and caveats: The study found more naive CD4+ cells and higher diversity in long-lived than aged donors. In older individuals, TCR beta diversity per million T cells was lower, falling roughly linearly with age.

Donors each provided 9.5 to 10 milliliters of peripheral blood. The germline gives CDR1 SGHRS, CDR2 YFSETQ. V was clipped by 4 bases and J by 5 bases, with 12 bases between them. The CDR3 runs to 13 residues. This clonotype has only a few counts. Antigen: not known. A second PCR, run for about 7 to 11 cycles, used a sample-barcoded 5' primer plus a J-beta primer mix. TCRdb recomputed calls from the 5' RACE reads with MiXCR, one row per CDR3 protein. The table includes 1.5 million to 2 million distinct CDR3 sequences, roughly 30% detected once. The chain has TRBV5-1 and TRBJ2-5; D is unclear. Sequences were obtained from blood. This receptor was identified in a woman aged 25-40 years in good health. The CDR3 loop reads CASSRWSGETQYF. CDR3 nucleotide sequence: TGCGCCAGCAGCCGGTGGTCCGGGGAGACCCAGTACTTC.